This TCR beta chain was identified in a study of T cell repertoires in cytomegalovirus infection. Study details: Epitope selection comprised recently identified HLA-C-restricted CMV epitopes and well-studied HLA-B-restricted CMV epitopes. CMV infection plus the matching HLA type was flagged by public TCR beta signatures.

TCRdb used MiXCR to reprocess the reads, holding one entry per CDR3 protein. The data hold about 900,000 distinct CDR3 sequences, with approximately 30% observed a single time. Germline V gene sequence: CDR1 DFQATT, CDR2 SNEGSKA (reference sequence). The V segment lost 8 bases and the J segment 0 bases; nucleotides outside the gene matches: 5. The CDR3 extends over 13 amino acids. Study outcomes and limitations: Adding up the frequency of public TCR beta families identified people who carried CMV plus the relevant HLA. The study found HLA-C-restricted CMV-specific TCR beta clonotypes dominating the ex vivo response.

This clonotype was counted a single time. What it recognizes is unknown. The sequenced sample was cultured CD8+ T cells from PBMCs, obtained from culture after CMV antigen stimulation. The TCR was taken from a human donor in good health (CMV status not recorded). Some clones in this sample may be carry-over from other donors' samples. V and J are TRBV20-1 and TRBJ2-7; 9 nucleotides agree with TRBD2. CDR3 amino acids: CSCLAGSSYEQYF. CDR3 in DNA: TGCAGTTGCCTAGCGGGGAGCTCCTACGAGCAGTACTTC.